Each of the 31 T cell receptor beta chains below was sequenced from the same sample in a study of CD8 T cells in Susac syndrome. The RNA, roughly 0.45 to 1 ug, was put through reverse transcription using random hexamers. One entry per CDR3 protein, called by TCRdb with MiXCR from the immunoSEQ multiplex PCR reads. In the table there are 120,000 or so distinct CDR3 sequences, over 90% of which are singletons. Sequenced input: CD8+ T cells from PBMCs. The receptors come from a human donor with Susac syndrome.

The chain employs TRBV7-9 and TRBJ2-1, with a tentative D call TRBD2 (6 bases). Trimming took off 2 bases at V and 6 bases at J, with 17 bases between the two ends. CDR3 size: 16 residues. Germline assignment: CDR1 SEHNR and CDR2 FQNEAQ (reference sequence). CDR3 in DNA: TGTGCCAGCAGCTTATCCACGGGAGCGTGGGCCAATGAGCAGTTCTTC. Translation gives CASSLSTGAWANEQFF.

The chain is built from TRBV7-2 and TRBJ1-6; D remains ambiguous. Germline V CDR1 and CDR2: SGHTA, FQGNSA. The V and J ends lost 6 bases and 9 bases respectively, with 18 bases between them. This CDR3 region has 15 residues. CDR3 DNA: TGTGCCAGCAGACTCACTCTCAGCGTCACTTCACCCCTCCACTTT. This translates into CASRLTLSVTSPLHF.

The V gene is TRBV7-9, the J gene TRBJ2-3, with 7 positions matching TRBD2. The V gene end was trimmed by 0 bases and the J gene end by 2 bases; junction bases not matched to a gene: 2. CDR1 is SEHNR, CDR2 FQNEAQ, per germline (reference sequence). The CDR3 has 15 residues. The CDR3 region is CASSLALAITDTQYF. The CDR3 region has the DNA TGTGCCAGCAGCTTAGCACTAGCGATCACAGATACGCAGTATTTT. Based on the CDR3 plus reference TRBV7-9 and TRBJ2-3, the full variable domain is DTGVSQNPRHKITKRGQNVTFRCDPISEHNRLYWYRQTLGQGPEFLTYFQNEAQLEKSRLLSDRFSAERPKGSFSTLEIQRTEQGDSAMYLCASSLALAITDTQYFGPGTRLTVL.

This clonotype appeared a single time. The V call is TRBV4-3, the J call TRBJ2-7, with 9 bases matching TRBD1. Germline CDR1 and CDR2: LGHNA and YSLEER. The ends lost 1 base at V and 6 bases at J; junction bases unmatched: 10. The CDR3 is made up of 16 amino acids. The CDR3 DNA follows: TGCGCCAGCAGCCAAGGGGTGACAGGGGGGGATCGCGAGCAGTACTTC. Amino acid sequence: CASSQGVTGGDREQYF.

The genes are TRBV20-1 and TRBJ1-6, with D possibly matching TRBD1 (5 bases). V lost 3 bases, J lost 6 bases, and 9 bases lay in between. This CDR3 has 13 residues. Germline loops: CDR1 DFQATT, CDR2 SNEGSKA (reference sequence). CDR3 amino acids: CSARSGFNSPLHF. The CDR3 DNA reads as TGCAGTGCTAGGTCAGGGTTTAATTCACCCCTCCACTTT.

CDR3 loop: CASSPQTGTYGYTF. Here the CDR3 DNA reads TGCGCCAGCAGCCCCCAGACAGGGACCTATGGCTACACCTTC. V gene TRBV4-1 combines with J gene TRBJ1-2, with TRBD1 matching 7 bases. Germline assignment: CDR1 MGHRA and CDR2 YSYEKL. V dropped 4 bases and J dropped 4; count of bases not matched to a gene: 6. The CDR3 runs 14 residues.

V is TRBV15 and J is TRBJ2-6; D is unresolved. Germline V gives CDR1 LNHNV, CDR2 YYDKDF (reference sequence). Trimming left V 1 base short and J 3 bases short, with 7 bases between. CDR3 length equals 15 residues. In DNA, the CDR3 is TGTGCCACCAGCAGAGGGACGAGTGGGGCCAACGTCCTGACTTTC. It encodes CATSRGTSGANVLTF. Using reference TRBV15 and TRBJ2-6 for the parts outside the CDR3, the full variable domain is DAMVIQNPRYQVTQFGKPVTLSCSQTLNHNVMYWYQQKSSQAPKLLFHYYDKDFNNEADTPDNFQSRRPNTSFCFLDIRSPGLGDTAMYLCATSRGTSGANVLTFGAGSRLTVL.

CDR3 nucleotides: TGTGCCAGTAGTTGGGATCCCTCCCAGCCCCAGCATTTT. This codes for CASSWDPSQPQHF. This sequence joins TRBV19 and TRBJ1-5; the D is unclear. Trimming took 5 bases from V and 7 from J, leaving 12 bases between them. Germline values: CDR1 LNHDA, CDR2 SQIVND (reference sequence). The length of the CDR3 is 13 residues.

This chain's CDR3 is CSGVGELASQYF. The DNA for the CDR3 is TGCAGCGGTGTGGGGGAATTGGCGTCCCAGTACTTC. This chain connects TRBV29-1 to TRBJ2-5, with D possibly being TRBD1 or TRBD2 (5 bases each). The V and J ends lost 7 bases and 9 bases respectively, with 18 bases between them. Per germline, CDR1 SQVTM and CDR2 ANQGSEA. This CDR3 is built from 12 residues.

In regard to this clonotype: The junction and the germline gene differ at one end; a read error may be behind it. The rearrangement links TRBV6-2 or TRBV6-3 to TRBJ2-1, with 9 bases identical to TRBD2. CDR1 is MNHEY and CDR2 is SVGEGT in the germline V gene. The CDR3 is made up of 17 amino acids. CDR3 protein: CASSDGQTGTSYDEQFF. DNA of the CDR3: TGTGCCAGCAGTGATGGCCAAACTGGGACTAGCTACGATGAGCAGTTCTTC.

The chain employs TRBV9 and TRBJ1-1, with TRBD1 as a possible D gene (5 bases). Germline assignment: CDR1 SGDLS and CDR2 YYNGEE. V was pared by 5 bases and J by 4 bases, with 15 bases between. The length of the CDR3 is 14 residues. The CDR3 spells CASRQTTDPTEAFF. Here the CDR3 DNA reads TGTGCCAGCAGACAGACGACAGACCCCACTGAAGCTTTCTTT.

This clonotype was seen just once. CDR3 bases: TGTGCCAGTACCACCCGGGGTACCTCCTACAATGAGCAGTTCTTC. Its translation is CASTTRGTSYNEQFF. The chain recombines TRBV19 with TRBJ2-1; D might be TRBD2 (5 bases). The germline gives CDR1 LNHDA, CDR2 SQIVND (reference sequence). The CDR3 consists of 15 residues. Trimming cost V 7 bases and J 0 bases, with 13 bases left between them. Using reference TRBV19 and TRBJ2-1 for the parts outside the CDR3, the full variable domain is DGGITQSPKYLFRKEGQNVTLSCEQNLNHDAMYWYRQDPGQGLRLIYYSQIVNDFQKGDIAEGYSVSREKKESFPLTVTSAQKNPTAFYLCASTTRGTSYNEQFFGPGTRLTVL.

The chain recombines TRBV2 with TRBJ1-4; 7 bases match TRBD1. From germline, CDR1 is SNHLY and CDR2 FYNNEI. The CDR3 spans 14 residues. The V gene end was trimmed by 5 bases and the J gene end by 8 bases; junction bases not matched to a gene: 8. The CDR3 region is CASSQQGPGEKLFF. The CDR3 DNA reads as TGTGCCAGCAGTCAACAGGGGCCGGGAGAAAAACTGTTTTTT.

V gene TRBV25-1 combines with J gene TRBJ1-6, with 9 nucleotides matching TRBD1. Germline V lookup: CDR1 MGHDK, CDR2 SYGVNS. V lost 7 bases and J lost 8; bases outside the gene matches: 12. The CDR3 is 16 amino acids. The CDR3 loop reads CASKEAAGQGHSPLHF. CDR3 DNA: TGTGCCAGCAAGGAAGCTGCGGGACAGGGACATTCACCCCTCCACTTT.

The rearrangement uses TRBV19 and TRBJ2-1, with D uncertain. Germline CDR1 is LNHDA and CDR2 is SQIVND (reference sequence). Trimming cost V 7 bases and J 0 bases, with 7 bases left between them. The CDR3 consists of 13 residues. CDR3 amino acids: CASTASSYNEQFF. The DNA for the CDR3 is TGTGCCAGTACCGCCAGCTCCTACAATGAGCAGTTCTTC.

The rearrangement links TRBV9 to TRBJ2-7; D gene unclear. V was clipped by 3 bases and J by 5 bases, with 12 bases between them. The CDR3 loop spans 13 amino acids. In germline, CDR1 is SGDLS, CDR2 YYNGEE. The CDR3 nucleotides read TGTGCCAGCAGCGCCCAAGGGTGGGACGAGCAGTACTTC. Translating it yields CASSAQGWDEQYF.

The chain couples TRBV9 to TRBJ2-5, with 9 bases matching TRBD2. V lost 3 bases and J lost 4; bases outside the gene matches: 7. Germline assignment: CDR1 SGDLS and CDR2 YYNGEE. This CDR3 is 15 amino acids long. CDR3 amino acids: CASSEGGGAVETQYF. The CDR3 region has the DNA TGTGCCAGCAGCGAGGGCGGGGGGGCCGTAGAGACCCAGTACTTC.

CDR3 in DNA: TGCGCCAGCAGCTTGGCCTGGGAGCAACTAGCCAAAAACATTCAGTACTTC. Its translation: CASSLAWEQLAKNIQYF. The rearrangement joins TRBV5-1 to TRBJ2-4; D might be TRBD2 (5 bases). Trimming stripped 0 bases from V and 0 bases from J, with 13 bases between. Germline lookup yields CDR1 SGHRS and CDR2 YFSETQ. CDR3 length: 17 residues.

The V gene is TRBV20-1, the J gene TRBJ1-2; the match to TRBD1 covers 9 bases. Germline V CDR1 and CDR2: DFQATT, SNEGSKA (reference sequence). J gave up 4 bases and V 2 bases, and 5 bases lay outside the gene matches. The CDR3 is made up of 14 amino acids. CDR3 loop: CSARLGTGTYGYTF. The CDR3 DNA sequence: TGCAGTGCTAGACTCGGGACAGGGACCTATGGCTACACCTTC.

The V gene is TRBV25-1, the J gene TRBJ2-7; the D is unclear. There are 11 residues in the CDR3. Germline CDR1 is MGHDK and CDR2 is SYGVNS. The V end lost 3 bases, the J end lost 2 bases, and 2 bases lay between the germline ends. CDR3 nucleotides: TGTGCCAGCAGTGACACCTACGAGCAGTACTTC. This codes for CASSDTYEQYF.

This clonotype occurred once. The rearrangement uses TRBV4-1 and TRBJ2-7; no clear D. This CDR3 region has 13 residues. Trimming took 4 bases from V and 4 from J, leaving 11 bases between them. Germline CDR1 reads MGHRA; CDR2 reads YSYEKL. The CDR3 loop reads CASSLQDGYEQYF. CDR3 DNA: TGCGCCAGCAGCCTCCAAGACGGTTACGAGCAGTACTTC.

The gene calls are TRBV6-5 and TRBJ2-3; tentative D call: TRBD2 (6 bases). Germline V lookup: CDR1 MNHEY, CDR2 SVGAGI. Trimming took 5 bases from V and 6 from J, leaving 6 bases between them. This CDR3 is built from 11 residues. The CDR3 sequence is CASSGRDTQYF. The CDR3 DNA reads TGTGCCAGCAGTGGGAGGGATACGCAGTATTTT.

The rearrangement links TRBV5-1 to TRBJ2-7; no firm D call. Germline V gene sequence: CDR1 SGHRS, CDR2 YFSETQ. Trimming shortened V by 4 bases and J by 6 bases, and 11 bases separated the two germline ends. The CDR3 sequence is 12 residues long. The DNA of the CDR3 is TGCGCCAGCAGCCCACTTGGTCGCGAGCAGTACTTC. Translated: CASSPLGREQYF.

The J gene is TRBJ1-2, the V gene TRBV20-1; 8 positions agree with TRBD1. CDR1 and CDR2 from the germline V gene are DFQATT and SNEGSKA (reference sequence). The CDR3 loop spans 13 amino acids. V shed 6 bases, J shed 3 bases, and the junction held 6 bases outside the gene matches. The CDR3 nucleotides read TGCAGTGCGGAACAGGGGGAAGACTATGGCTACACCTTC. It translates to CSAEQGEDYGYTF.

The V and J genes are TRBV29-1 and TRBJ1-2; 9 bases match TRBD1. CDR1 and CDR2 from the germline V gene are SQVTM and ANQGSEA. J was trimmed by 2 bases and V by 7 bases; bases with no gene match: 14. The CDR3 is 16 residues long. CDR3 sequence (DNA): TGCAGCGCCTGGGGGGGACAGGGCCTACTCAACTATGGCTACACCTTC. Translation: CSAWGGQGLLNYGYTF.

The V gene is TRBV6-6, the J gene TRBJ1-1, with a possible D match to TRBD1 (6 bases). The length of the CDR3 is 14 residues. With 6 bases removed from V and 4 bases from J, the gap between germline ends came to 15 bases. CDR1 is MNHNY, CDR2 SVGAGI, per germline (reference sequence). CDR3 sequence reads: CASRDVGAGTEAFF. The CDR3 nucleotides are TGTGCCAGCAGGGACGTGGGGGCGGGCACTGAAGCTTTCTTT.

V gene TRBV19 combines with J gene TRBJ1-1, with D perhaps TRBD1 (5 bases). V was shortened by 6 bases and J by 6 bases, with 11 bases between the two germline ends. The CDR3 covers 12 residues. CDR1 LNHDA and CDR2 SQIVND come from the germline V gene (reference sequence). The CDR3 DNA reads as TGTGCCAGTAGGATGGGGGTGGCTGAAGCTTTCTTT. It specifies CASRMGVAEAFF.

This chain connects TRBV20-1 to TRBJ2-1; 11 bases are a match to TRBD2. The junction had 4 bases not matched to a gene; V was cut back by 2 bases and J by 4 bases. CDR1 DFQATT and CDR2 SNEGSKA come from the germline V gene (reference sequence). The CDR3 runs 15 residues. This chain's CDR3 is CSARLAGGLYNEQFF. The CDR3 DNA follows: TGCAGTGCTAGATTAGCGGGGGGGCTTTACAATGAGCAGTTCTTC.

J is TRBJ1-2 and V is TRBV25-1; 10 nucleotides align to TRBD1. The germline V gene has CDR1 MGHDK and CDR2 SYGVNS. This CDR3 has 14 residues. V lost 7 bases, J lost 6 bases, and 8 bases stayed unmatched. In DNA form, the CDR3 reads TGTGCCAGCAATCCCGGGACAGGGGCTCATGGCTACACCTTC. It yields the protein CASNPGTGAHGYTF.

The chain employs TRBV11-2 and TRBJ2-4, with 10 bases matching TRBD2. The V gene's germline CDR1 is SGHAT and CDR2 FQNNGV. CDR3 size: 13 residues. Trimming at V came to 1 base and at J to 9 bases, leaving 0 bases not matched to a gene. CDR3 residues: CASSLGTSGIQYF. The CDR3 DNA follows: TGTGCCAGCAGCTTAGGGACTAGCGGCATTCAGTACTTC.

The rearrangement links TRBV27 to TRBJ2-7; 7 bases line up with TRBD2. V gave up 0 bases and J gave up 5 bases; unmatched junction bases: 10. Germline lookup yields CDR1 MNHEY and CDR2 SMNVEV (reference sequence). The CDR3 totals 16 residues. In DNA, the CDR3 is TGTGCCAGCAGTTTATCCCCGGGGAGCGGGATGGACGAGCAGTACTTC. This sequence encodes CASSLSPGSGMDEQYF.